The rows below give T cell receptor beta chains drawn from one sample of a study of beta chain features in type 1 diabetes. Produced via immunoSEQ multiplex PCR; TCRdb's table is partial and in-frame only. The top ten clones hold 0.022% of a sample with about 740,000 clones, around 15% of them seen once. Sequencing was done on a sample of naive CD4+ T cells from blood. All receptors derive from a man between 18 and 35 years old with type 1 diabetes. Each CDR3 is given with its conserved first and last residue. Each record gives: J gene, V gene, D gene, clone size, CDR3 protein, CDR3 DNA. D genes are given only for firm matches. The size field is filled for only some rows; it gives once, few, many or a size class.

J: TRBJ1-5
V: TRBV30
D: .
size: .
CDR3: CAWSPPAYNQPQHF
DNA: TGTGCCTGGAGTCCGCCGGCCTACAATCAGCCCCAGCATTTT

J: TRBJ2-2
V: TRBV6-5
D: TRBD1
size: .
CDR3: CASSYRGQGATGELFF
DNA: TGTGCCAGCAGTTACAGGGGACAGGGGGCGACCGGGGAGCTGTTTTTT

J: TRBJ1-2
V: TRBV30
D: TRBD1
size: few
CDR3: CAWRPGTGDNYGYTF
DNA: TGTGCCTGGAGACCCGGGACAGGGGATAACTATGGCTACACCTTC

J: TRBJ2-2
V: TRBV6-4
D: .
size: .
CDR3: CASSEQHTGELFF
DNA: TGTGCCAGCAGTGAGCAACACACCGGGGAGCTGTTTTTT

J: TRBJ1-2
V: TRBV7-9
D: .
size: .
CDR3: CASSRSGVQNYGYTF
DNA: TGTGCCAGCAGCCGGAGCGGGGTACAAAACTATGGCTACACCTTC

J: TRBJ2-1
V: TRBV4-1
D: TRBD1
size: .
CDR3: CASSQVNHRGADEQFF
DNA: TGCGCCAGCAGCCAAGTGAACCACAGGGGTGCTGATGAGCAGTTCTTC

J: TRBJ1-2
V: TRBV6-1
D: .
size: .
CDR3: CASRGFGDGYTF
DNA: TGTGCCAGCAGAGGGTTTGGCGATGGCTACACCTTC

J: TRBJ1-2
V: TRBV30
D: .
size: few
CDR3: CAWSRSGGLRGYTF
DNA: TGTGCCTGGAGTCGCTCGGGGGGACTAAGAGGCTACACCTTC

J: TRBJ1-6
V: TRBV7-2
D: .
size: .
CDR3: CASSLVGSPLHF
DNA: TGTGCCAGCAGCTTAGTAGGTTCACCCCTCCACTTT

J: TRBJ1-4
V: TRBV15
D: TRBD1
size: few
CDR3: CATSREQGAVEKLFF
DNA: TGTGCCACCAGCAGAGAGCAGGGGGCGGTTGAAAAACTGTTTTTT

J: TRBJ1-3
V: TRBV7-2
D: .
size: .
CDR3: CASSLRRTNSGNTIYF
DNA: TGTGCCAGCAGCTTGCGCAGAACAAACTCTGGAAACACCATATATTTT

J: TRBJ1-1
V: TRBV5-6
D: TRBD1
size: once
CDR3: CASSARGMNTEAFF
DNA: TGTGCCAGCAGCGCCAGGGGGATGAACACTGAAGCTTTCTTT

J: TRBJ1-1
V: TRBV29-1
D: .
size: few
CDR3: CSVEAGTDKNTEAFF
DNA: TGCAGCGTTGAAGCTGGAACAGATAAGAACACTGAAGCTTTCTTT

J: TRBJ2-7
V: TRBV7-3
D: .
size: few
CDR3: CASSLTGRAYEQYF
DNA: TGTGCCAGCAGCTTAACAGGCAGGGCCTACGAGCAGTACTTC

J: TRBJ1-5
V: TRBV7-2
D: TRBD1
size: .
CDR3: CASSRDRDQPQHF
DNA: TGTGCCAGCAGCCGGGACAGAGATCAGCCCCAGCATTTT

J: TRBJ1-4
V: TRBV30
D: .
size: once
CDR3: CAWSQQNPEKLFF
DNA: TGTGCCTGGAGTCAACAGAATCCTGAAAAACTGTTTTTT

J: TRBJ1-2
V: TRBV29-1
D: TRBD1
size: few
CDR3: CSVQPGQGYGYTF
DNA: TGCAGCGTTCAACCGGGACAGGGATATGGCTACACCTTC

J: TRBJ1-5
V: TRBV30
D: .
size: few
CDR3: CAWSVGGNQPQHF
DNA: TGTGCCTGGAGTGTAGGGGGAAATCAGCCCCAGCATTTT

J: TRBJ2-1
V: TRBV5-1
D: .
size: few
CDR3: CASSFAVEQFF
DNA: TGCGCCAGCAGCTTCGCCGTGGAGCAGTTCTTC

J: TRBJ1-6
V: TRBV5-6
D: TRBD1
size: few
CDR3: CASSRRTGGSYNSPLHF
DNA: TGTGCCAGCAGCCGCCGGACAGGGGGATCCTATAATTCACCCCTCCACTTT

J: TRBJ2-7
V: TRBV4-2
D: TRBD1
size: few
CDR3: CASSQDPGQPNEQYF
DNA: TGTGCCAGCAGCCAAGATCCGGGACAGCCCAACGAGCAGTACTTC

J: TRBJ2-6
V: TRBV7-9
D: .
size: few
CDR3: CASSFGAGANVLTF
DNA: TGTGCCAGCAGCTTTGGGGCTGGGGCCAACGTCCTGACTTTC

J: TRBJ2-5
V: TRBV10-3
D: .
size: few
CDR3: CAISTEKETQYF
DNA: TGTGCCATCAGTACGGAGAAAGAGACCCAGTACTTC

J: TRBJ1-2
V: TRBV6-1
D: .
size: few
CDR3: CASSEVGRNYGYTF
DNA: TGTGCCAGCAGTGAAGTAGGGCGGAACTATGGCTACACCTTC

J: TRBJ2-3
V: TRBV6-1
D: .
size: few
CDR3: CASRPSTDTQYF
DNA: TGTGCCAGCAGACCTTCCACAGATACGCAGTATTTT

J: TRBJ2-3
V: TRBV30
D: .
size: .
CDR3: CACGEGSTDTQYF
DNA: TGTGCCTGCGGGGAAGGCAGCACAGATACGCAGTATTTT

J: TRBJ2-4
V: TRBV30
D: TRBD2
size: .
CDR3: CARNSPGGAKNIQYF
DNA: TGTGCACGGAACTCCCCGGGAGGAGCCAAAAACATTCAGTACTTC

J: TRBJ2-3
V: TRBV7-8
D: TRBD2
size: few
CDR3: CASSPTREADTQYF
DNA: TGTGCCAGCAGCCCCACCCGGGAGGCAGATACGCAGTATTTT

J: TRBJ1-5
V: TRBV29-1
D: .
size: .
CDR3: CSGQGQLVGRAQHF
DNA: TGCAGCGGGCAGGGTCAATTAGTCGGTAGGGCCCAGCATTTT

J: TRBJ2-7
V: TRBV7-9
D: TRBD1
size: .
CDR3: CASSLQGESYEQYF
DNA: TGTGCCAGCAGCTTACAGGGGGAGTCGTACGAGCAGTACTTC

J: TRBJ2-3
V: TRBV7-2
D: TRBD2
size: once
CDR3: CASSFRKGGLVGGDTQYF
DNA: TGTGCCAGCAGCTTTCGGAAGGGAGGACTAGTGGGTGGAGATACGCAGTATTTT

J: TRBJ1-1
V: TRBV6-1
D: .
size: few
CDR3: CAGIRGDGTEAFF
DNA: TGTGCCGGGATCAGGGGCGATGGCACTGAAGCTTTCTTT

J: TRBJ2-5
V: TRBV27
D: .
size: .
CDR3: CASSPARTDQETQYF
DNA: TGTGCCAGCAGTCCTGCGCGGACCGACCAAGAGACCCAGTACTTC

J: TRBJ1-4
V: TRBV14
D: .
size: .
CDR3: CASSQGAVDIEKLFF
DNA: TGTGCCAGCAGCCAAGGAGCAGTCGATATCGAAAAACTGTTTTTT

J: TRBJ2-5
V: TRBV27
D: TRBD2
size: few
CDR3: CASSFSGGRGETQYF
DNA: TGTGCCAGCAGTTTTAGCGGGGGAAGAGGAGAGACCCAGTACTTC

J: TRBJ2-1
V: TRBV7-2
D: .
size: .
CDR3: CASSPRGTYNEQFF
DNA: TGTGCCAGCAGCCCGAGGGGAACTTACAATGAGCAGTTCTTC

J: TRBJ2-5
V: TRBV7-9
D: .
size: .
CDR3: CASSLTRGVRGETQYF
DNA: TGTGCCAGCAGCTTGACCCGCGGGGTACGGGGAGAGACCCAGTACTTC

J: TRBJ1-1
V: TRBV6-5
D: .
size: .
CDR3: CASSPSLGSGAFF
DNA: TGTGCCAGCAGTCCGTCTCTCGGGAGTGGGGCTTTCTTT

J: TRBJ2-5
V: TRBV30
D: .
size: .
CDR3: CAWSVLPRDTQYF
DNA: TGTGCCTGGAGTGTACTTCCGAGGGACACCCAGTACTTC

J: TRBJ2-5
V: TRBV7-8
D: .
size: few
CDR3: CASSFGSGTVLPETQYF
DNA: .

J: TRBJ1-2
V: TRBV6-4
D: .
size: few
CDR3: CASSDSTGRGYTF
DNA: TGTGCCAGCAGTGACTCGACGGGTCGGGGCTACACCTTC

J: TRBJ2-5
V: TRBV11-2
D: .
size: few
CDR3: CASSLLLVQETQYF
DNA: TGTGCCAGCAGCTTACTCCTAGTTCAAGAGACCCAGTACTTC

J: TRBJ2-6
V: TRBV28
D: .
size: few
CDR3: CAERRANVLTF
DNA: TGTGCCGAGAGGAGGGCCAACGTCCTGACTTTC